The 26 T cell receptor beta chains listed next were all sequenced from one sample in a study of blood T cell repertoires in COVID-19. The method was immunoSEQ multiplex PCR; TCRdb's version includes in-frame clones alone and lacks a portion of them. Here the sample spans about 150,000 clones, roughly 80% being singletons. The specimen was peripheral blood. The receptors were gathered from a woman older than 75 with acute or convalescent COVID-19.

The rearrangement uses TRBV18 and TRBJ1-4; 7 bases agree with TRBD1. Looked up from germline, CDR1 is KGHSH and CDR2 is LQKENI. CDR3 length equals 15 residues. J was trimmed by 7 bases and V by 2 bases; bases with no gene match: 7. The CDR3 bases are TGTGCCAGCTCACCAAACAGGGGACGCGGTGAAAAACTGTTTTTT. Protein product: CASSPNRGRGEKLFF.

Here the CDR3 reads CASSGTGTANTGELFF. The DNA of the CDR3 is TGTGCCAGCAGCGGGACCGGGACAGCAAACACCGGGGAGCTGTTTTTT. The chain combines TRBV5-5 with TRBJ2-2; 7 bases agree with TRBD1. The CDR3 has 16 residues. Germline-derived CDR1 and CDR2 are SGHKS and YYEKEE (reference sequence). Losses at the gene ends were 4 bases for V and 2 bases for J; bases not matched to a gene: 8. The whole variable domain, remainder taken from reference TRBV5-5 and TRBJ2-2, is DAGVTQSPTHLIKTRGQQVTLRCSPISGHKSVSWYQQVLGQGPQFIFQYYEKEERGRGNFPDRFSARQFPNYSSELNVNALLLGDSALYLCASSGTGTANTGELFFGEGSRLTVL.

This clone showed up just once. V is TRBV7-2 and J is TRBJ2-3; TRBD2 matches 8 bases. Germline V gene sequence: CDR1 SGHTA, CDR2 FQGNSA. Trimming cost V 0 bases and J 5 bases; bases outside gene matches: 10. This CDR3 spans 17 amino acids. The CDR3 here is CASSLAHGGGRRDTQYF. The CDR3 DNA reads as TGTGCCAGCAGCTTAGCGCACGGCGGGGGGCGAAGAGATACGCAGTATTTT.

This clone turned up a few times. The chain combines TRBV11-2 with TRBJ1-5; weak D call: TRBD1 (5 bases). The CDR3 has 13 amino acids. The V gene lost 3 bases and the J gene lost 5 bases, with 8 bases spanning the gap. CDR1 is SGHAT and CDR2 is FQNNGV in the germline V gene. The CDR3 DNA reads TGTGCCAGCAGCTTGGGACTCGATCAGCCCCAGCATTTT. Translation: CASSLGLDQPQHF.

The V call is TRBV5-1, the J call TRBJ2-5, with 8 bases lining up with TRBD2. The CDR3 contains 17 residues. Germline CDR1 and CDR2: SGHRS and YFSETQ. V was pared by 4 bases and J by 1 base, with 12 bases of the junction left unmatched. The CDR3 DNA follows: TGCGCCAGCAGCCCCTTGCGTGCGGGGGGCCTCCAAGAGACCCAGTACTTC. The encoded protein is CASSPLRAGGLQETQYF.

Regarding this clone: Other DNA sequences in the sample encode the same CDR3. The chain joins TRBV7-3 to TRBJ1-1; possibly TRBD1 for D (6 bases). CDR3 length: 13 amino acids. Per germline, CDR1 SGHTA and CDR2 FQGTGA. The V gene lost 4 bases and the J gene lost 1 base, with 7 bases spanning the gap. The CDR3, as DNA: TGTGCCAGCAGCTCGGACAGGAACACTGAAGCTTTCTTT. Its protein product is CASSSDRNTEAFF.

The V call is TRBV2, the J call TRBJ2-3, with 11 bases aligning to TRBD2. The CDR3 has 16 residues. CDR1 is SNHLY and CDR2 is FYNNEI in the germline V gene. Trimming removed 4 bases from V and 2 bases from J; junction bases left unmatched: 5. CDR3 nucleotide sequence: TGTGCCAGCAGTGTGACTAGCGGGACTCCCACAGATACGCAGTATTTT. This sequence encodes CASSVTSGTPTDTQYF.

This chain uses TRBV5-1 with TRBJ1-1, with D maybe TRBD1 (6 bases). The V and J ends lost 0 bases and 4 bases respectively, with 7 bases between them. The germline V gene has CDR1 SGHRS and CDR2 YFSETQ. The CDR3 runs to 13 residues. The DNA of the CDR3 is TGCGCCAGCAGCTTGGCAGGGGCCACTGAAGCTTTCTTT. The encoded protein is CASSLAGATEAFF.

The table lists this clone with many counts. The rearrangement links TRBV4-2 to TRBJ2-2; maybe TRBD1 (6 bases). V was cut by 5 bases and J by 0 bases, with 13 bases left in between. This CDR3 region has 16 residues. Germline V lookup: CDR1 LGHNA, CDR2 YNFKEQ. CDR3 sequence reads: CASSSGQTTNTGELFF. CDR3 in DNA: TGTGCCAGCAGCTCCGGACAGACTACGAACACCGGGGAGCTGTTTTTT.

V and J are TRBV25-1 and TRBJ1-1; D unclear. CDR3 length: 12 residues. Per the germline V gene, CDR1 is MGHDK and CDR2 is SYGVNS. V was cut by 6 bases and J by 1 base, with 6 bases left in between. The chain's CDR3 is CASRAGNTEAFF. CDR3 sequence (DNA): TGTGCCAGCAGAGCAGGGAACACTGAAGCTTTCTTT.

The J gene is TRBJ2-3, the V gene TRBV11-3, with 12 bases aligning to TRBD2. The CDR3 runs to 14 residues. Germline lookup yields CDR1 SGHNT and CDR2 YENEEA. The J segment lost 8 bases and the V segment lost 5 bases, leaving 5 bases of the junction unmatched. The CDR3 spells CASSRGLAGSTQYF. The CDR3 DNA sequence: TGTGCCAGCAGCAGAGGACTAGCGGGGAGTACGCAGTATTTT.

The chain carries TRBV2 and TRBJ1-1; D is perhaps TRBD1 (5 bases). Per the germline V gene, CDR1 is SNHLY and CDR2 is FYNNEI. Deletions cut 9 bases from V and 5 bases from J, with 16 bases between. The CDR3 has 13 amino acids. CDR3: CARTRDGVTEAFF. The CDR3 region has the DNA TGTGCCAGGACGCGGGACGGGGTGACTGAAGCTTTCTTT.

The chain couples TRBV18 to TRBJ2-7, with D possibly matching TRBD2 (6 bases). Germline CDR1 is KGHSH and CDR2 is LQKENI. The ends were cut back, 2 bases at V and 6 bases at J, with 17 bases in the middle. CDR3 length: 15 amino acids. For the CDR3, the DNA is TGTGCCAGCTCACCAGTTGCAGGCGGGGTATCCGAGCAGTACTTC. This gives the protein CASSPVAGGVSEQYF.

The genes are TRBV6-5 and TRBJ2-3, with D perhaps matching TRBD2 (6 bases). Trimming cost V 6 bases and J 1 base, with 14 bases left between them. The CDR3 is made up of 15 amino acids. CDR1 and CDR2 from the germline V gene are MNHEY and SVGAGI. CDR3 nucleotide sequence: TGTGCCAGCAGGCCGTGGGGGGACCGCACAGATACGCAGTATTTT. Translating gives CASRPWGDRTDTQYF.

The chain joins TRBV7-2 to TRBJ1-5; D ambiguous. CDR3 size: 13 residues. Looked up from germline, CDR1 is SGHTA and CDR2 is FQGNSA. Trimming stripped 4 bases from V and 8 bases from J, with 12 bases between. The CDR3, as DNA: TGTGCCAGCAGCTCCACGCGGTTGGAGCCCCAGCATTTT. This gives the protein CASSSTRLEPQHF.

The V and J genes are TRBV30 and TRBJ1-5; a possible D gene is TRBD1 (6 bases). Trimming pared 2 bases from V and 4 bases from J, leaving 9 bases between. The CDR3 consists of 13 residues. Germline V gene lookup returns CDR1 GTSNPN and CDR2 SVGIG (reference sequence). CDR3 protein: CAWSLRGNQPQHF. CDR3 DNA: TGTGCCTGGAGTCTCAGGGGAAATCAGCCCCAGCATTTT. Looking up the rest from reference TRBV30 and TRBJ1-5 gives the full variable domain: SQTIHQWPATLVQPVGSPLSLECTVEGTSNPNLYWYRQAAGRGLQLLFYSVGIGQISSEVPQNLSASRPQDRQFILSSKKLLLSDSGFYLCAWSLRGNQPQHFGDGTRLSIL.

The chain couples TRBV3-1 (or the pseudogene TRBV3-2) to TRBJ2-2, with D possibly being TRBD2 (6 bases). The CDR3 covers 16 residues. The germline V gene has CDR1 LGHDT and CDR2 YNNKEL (reference sequence). Trimming removed 4 bases at V and 4 bases at J, with 16 bases between. The CDR3 nucleotides read TGTGCCAGCAGCCCCGGGACTGGTTCGAGCACCGGGGAGCTGTTTTTT. Residues: CASSPGTGSSTGELFF.

This sequence joins TRBV7-3 and TRBJ2-3, with TRBD1 matching over 8 bases. Germline CDR1 SGHTA, CDR2 FQGTGA. The CDR3 is 21 residues long. After removal of 2 bases from V and 1 base from J, the junction contained 20 bases not matched to a gene. The CDR3 nucleotides read TGTGCCAGCAGCTTAGTCGGCCACCCCTCACGACAGGGGTCGGGCACAGATACGCAGTATTTT. As protein: CASSLVGHPSRQGSGTDTQYF.

The chain links TRBV7-3 to TRBJ1-4, with D possibly matching TRBD1 (5 bases). Germline loops: CDR1 SGHTA, CDR2 FQGTGA. V was pared by 5 bases and J by 4 bases, with 8 bases between. The CDR3 runs 13 residues. The CDR3 sequence is CASSRDSNEKLFF. The CDR3 nucleotides read TGTGCCAGCAGCCGAGACAGTAATGAAAAACTGTTTTTT.

The rearrangement joins TRBV4-1 to TRBJ2-1, with TRBD2 matching over 14 bases. V shed 4 bases and J 5 bases; nucleotides not matched to a gene: 7. CDR3 size: 17 residues. Germline assignment: CDR1 MGHRA and CDR2 YSYEKL. CDR3 amino acids: CASSRSTSGGANNEQFF. The CDR3 DNA reads TGCGCCAGCAGCCGATCGACTAGCGGGGGGGCAAACAATGAGCAGTTCTTC.

The genes are TRBV5-1 and TRBJ2-7, with D unclear. CDR3 length equals 14 residues. V dropped 4 bases and J dropped 0 bases, with 11 bases sitting between them. In germline, CDR1 is SGHRS, CDR2 YFSETQ. The CDR3 coding sequence is TGCGCCAGCAGCCCGTCCACAGCCTCCTACGAGCAGTACTTC. It is translated as CASSPSTASYEQYF.

This chain joins TRBV20-1 and TRBJ1-2; D possibly corresponds to TRBD1 (5 bases). CDR3 length: 11 amino acids. Germline assignment: CDR1 DFQATT and CDR2 SNEGSKA (reference sequence). The ends were cut back, 5 bases at V and 8 bases at J, with 12 bases in the middle. The DNA for the CDR3 is TGCAGTGCTCTCTGGGGGGGAGGCTACACCTTC. It yields the protein CSALWGGGYTF.

The J gene is TRBJ1-5, the V gene TRBV6-5; D is uncertain. CDR3 size: 13 residues. The germline V gene has CDR1 MNHEY and CDR2 SVGAGI. Trimming removed 6 bases at V and 5 bases at J, with 11 bases between. CDR3 sequence (DNA): TGTGCCAGCAGCCCGGGGAGGGATCAGCCCCAGCATTTT. Encoded protein: CASSPGRDQPQHF.

V and J are TRBV19 and TRBJ1-2; 10 positions match TRBD1. The ends lost 4 bases at V and 2 bases at J; junction bases unmatched: 1. Germline loops: CDR1 LNHDA, CDR2 SQIVND (reference sequence). CDR3 length equals 14 residues. The CDR3 reads CASSKDRGNYGYTF. The CDR3 bases are TGTGCCAGTAGTAAGGACAGGGGGAACTATGGCTACACCTTC. The complete variable domain, with remaining parts taken from reference TRBV19 and TRBJ1-2, reads DGGITQSPKYLFRKEGQNVTLSCEQNLNHDAMYWYRQDPGQGLRLIYYSQIVNDFQKGDIAEGYSVSREKKESFPLTVTSAQKNPTAFYLCASSKDRGNYGYTFGSGTRLTVV.

CDR3 in amino acids: CASSLGAKSPLHF. CDR3 in DNA: TGTGCCAGCAGCTTGGGAGCAAAGTCACCCCTCCACTTT. The chain recombines TRBV5-5 with TRBJ1-6; D ambiguous. Germline CDR1 reads SGHKS; CDR2 reads YYEKEE (reference sequence). V was trimmed by 0 bases and J by 10 bases, leaving 8 bases between them. The CDR3 sequence is 13 residues long.

The rearrangement uses TRBV30 and TRBJ1-3; the match to TRBD1 covers 8 bases. The CDR3 consists of 14 residues. J was trimmed by 2 bases and V by 3 bases; bases with no gene match: 3. CDR1 and CDR2 (germline): GTSNPN, SVGIG (reference sequence). CDR3 in amino acids: CAWRQDRAGNTIYF. The CDR3 region has the DNA TGTGCCTGGAGGCAGGACAGGGCTGGAAACACCATATATTTT. The full variable domain, in which reference TRBV30 and TRBJ1-3 provide the parts outside the CDR3, is SQTIHQWPATLVQPVGSPLSLECTVEGTSNPNLYWYRQAAGRGLQLLFYSVGIGQISSEVPQNLSASRPQDRQFILSSKKLLLSDSGFYLCAWRQDRAGNTIYFGEGSWLTVV.